These 14 T cell receptor beta chains share one sample of origin, sequenced in a study of blood T cells in healthy people across ages. Primed by a sample-barcoded 5' primer and a J-beta primer mix, a second PCR proceeded for roughly 6 to 12 cycles. MiXCR was run by TCRdb on the 5' RACE reads, yielding one entry per CDR3 protein. The profile shows about 1.7 million distinct CDR3 sequences, under 30% of them singletons. What was sequenced was blood. The receptors originated from a young woman in good health.

This chain links TRBV7-2 with TRBJ1-1; the D gene is possibly TRBD1 (5 bases). The germline V gene encodes CDR1 SGHTA and CDR2 FQGNSA. V lost 6 bases, J lost 2 bases, and 16 bases lay in between. This CDR3 has 15 amino acids. CDR3 coding DNA: TGTGCCAGCAGAGTAGGGGCCCAAATTAACACTGAAGCTTTCTTT. The encoded protein is CASRVGAQINTEAFF.

This clonotype was counted only a few times. This chain joins TRBV12-5 and TRBJ2-1; D tentatively fits TRBD1 or TRBD2 (6 bases each). CDR1 is LGHNT and CDR2 is FRNRAP in the germline V gene. The CDR3 runs 15 residues. V lost 5 bases and J lost 8, with 19 bases in between. The CDR3 sequence is CASGAPAPGAHEQFF. The CDR3 region has the DNA TGTGCTAGTGGTGCACCGGCCCCGGGGGCGCATGAGCAGTTCTTC.

This clonotype was seen more than once but under ten times. The chain links TRBV20-1 to TRBJ2-2; D is possibly TRBD1 (6 bases). This CDR3 is built from 13 residues. V was cut by 6 bases and J by 2 bases, with 10 bases left in between. The germline V gene encodes CDR1 DFQATT and CDR2 SNEGSKA (reference sequence). CDR3 nucleotides: TGCAGTGCAGAGGACAGTAACACCGGGGAGCTGTTTTTT. Amino acids: CSAEDSNTGELFF.

This clonotype was recorded a few times. One end of the junction fails to match germline, which may point to a read error. The genes are TRBV28 and TRBJ2-3; D call uncertain. Germline V lookup: CDR1 MDHEN, CDR2 SYDVKM. The CDR3 is 13 amino acids. The CDR3 sequence is CSSSFDSTDTQYF. The CDR3 bases are TGTTCCAGCAGTTTCGACAGCACAGATACGCAGTATTTT.

The gene calls are TRBV7-2 and TRBJ2-1, with D possibly matching TRBD2 (5 bases). CDR3 length: 15 residues. Trimming took off 5 bases at V and 4 bases at J, with 15 bases between the two ends. The germline V gene has CDR1 SGHTA and CDR2 FQGNSA. Written as DNA, the CDR3 is TGTGCCAGCAGCCAAGGTCCCGGCGGGTACAATGAGCAGTTCTTC. It is translated as CASSQGPGGYNEQFF.

This clonotype appeared a few times. This sequence joins TRBV20-1 and TRBJ2-1, with 7 positions matching TRBD2. This CDR3 has 12 residues. V was clipped by 6 bases and J by 5 bases; unmatched bases: 4. CDR1 is DFQATT, CDR2 SNEGSKA, per germline (reference sequence). The CDR3 region has the DNA TGCAGTGCCCTAGCGGAAAACAATGAGCAGTTCTTC. Residues: CSALAENNEQFF.

This clonotype was seen more than once but under ten times. This sequence joins TRBV4-1 and TRBJ2-7; TRBD2 aligns across 14 bases. Germline assignment: CDR1 MGHRA and CDR2 YSYEKL. Germline trimming cut 1 base from V and 0 bases from J; bases unmatched to any gene: 5. The CDR3 is 18 residues long. The CDR3 sequence: CASSQGLAGGAFSYEQYF. For the CDR3, the DNA is TGCGCCAGCAGCCAAGGACTAGCGGGAGGGGCCTTCTCCTACGAGCAGTACTTC.

In its sample, this clonotype was seen a few times. The V gene is TRBV3-1, the J gene TRBJ1-2, with D hard to call. Trimming stripped 2 bases from V and 4 bases from J, with 8 bases between. From germline, CDR1 is LGHDT and CDR2 YNNKEL (reference sequence). The CDR3 contains 13 residues. CDR3 DNA: TGTGCCAGCAGCCAATTTGAGGGCTATGGCTACACCTTC. It codes for CASSQFEGYGYTF.

The CDR3 spells CSVEVAGGYTDTQYF. The CDR3 DNA reads TGCAGCGTTGAGGTAGCGGGGGGTTACACAGATACGCAGTATTTT. The genes are TRBV29-1 and TRBJ2-3; 10 bases match TRBD2. The CDR3 covers 15 residues. V gave up 3 bases and J gave up 2 bases; unmatched junction bases: 5. In germline, CDR1 is SQVTM, CDR2 ANQGSEA.

The chain is built from TRBV29-1 and TRBJ1-2; 7 positions match TRBD1. This CDR3 is 17 amino acids long. Germline V gene data show CDR1 as SQVTM and CDR2 as ANQGSEA. J was trimmed by 0 bases and V by 0 bases; bases with no gene match: 10. The CDR3 DNA follows: TGCAGCGTTGAAGAGTGGGACAGCCAGTCTCCTAACTATGGCTACACCTTC. Protein product: CSVEEWDSQSPNYGYTF.

The chain couples TRBV6-5 to TRBJ2-6; D is unclear. V lost 2 bases to trimming and J lost 4 bases, with 12 bases between them. The CDR3 is 16 amino acids. Germline V gene lookup returns CDR1 MNHEY and CDR2 SVGAGI. The CDR3 spells CASSYETLGGANVLTF. The CDR3 bases are TGTGCCAGCAGTTACGAGACCTTGGGAGGGGCCAACGTCCTGACTTTC.

Only a few counts were recorded for this clonotype. The chain employs TRBV5-1 and TRBJ2-5, with TRBD1 as a possible D gene (6 bases). Germline-derived CDR1 and CDR2 are SGHRS and YFSETQ. Trimming pared 7 bases from V and 3 bases from J, leaving 16 bases between. This CDR3 region has 14 residues. CDR3: CASSYRTVKETQYF. CDR3 nucleotides: TGCGCCAGCTCTTATCGGACAGTCAAAGAGACCCAGTACTTC.

This clonotype was recorded a few times. J is TRBJ2-1 and V is TRBV24-1; 8 bases agree with TRBD2. Germline V lookup: CDR1 KGHDR, CDR2 SFDVKD. Trimming at V came to 4 bases and at J to 6 bases, leaving 7 bases not matched to a gene. The CDR3 runs 15 residues. CDR3: CATSDGGAMGNEQFF. The CDR3 bases are TGTGCCACCAGTGACGGGGGGGCCATGGGCAATGAGCAGTTCTTC.

In regard to this clonotype: A much larger clone lies one base from this, so it may be a read error. J is TRBJ2-1 and V is TRBV28, with D perhaps matching TRBD2 (6 bases). Trimming took 6 bases from V and 3 from J, leaving 15 bases between them. Germline loops: CDR1 MDHEN, CDR2 SYDVKM. This CDR3 region has 15 residues. The CDR3 spells CASSSPAGIYNEQFF. As DNA, the CDR3 is TGTGCCAGCAGCTCCCCGGCGGGAATCTACAATGAGCAGTTCTTC. Looking up the rest from reference TRBV28 and TRBJ2-1 gives the full variable domain: DVKVTQSSRYLVKRTGEKVFLECVQDMDHENMFWYRQDPGLGLRLIYFSYDVKMKEKGDIPEGYSVSREKKERFSLILESASTNQTSMYLCASSSPAGIYNEQFFGPGTRLTVL.